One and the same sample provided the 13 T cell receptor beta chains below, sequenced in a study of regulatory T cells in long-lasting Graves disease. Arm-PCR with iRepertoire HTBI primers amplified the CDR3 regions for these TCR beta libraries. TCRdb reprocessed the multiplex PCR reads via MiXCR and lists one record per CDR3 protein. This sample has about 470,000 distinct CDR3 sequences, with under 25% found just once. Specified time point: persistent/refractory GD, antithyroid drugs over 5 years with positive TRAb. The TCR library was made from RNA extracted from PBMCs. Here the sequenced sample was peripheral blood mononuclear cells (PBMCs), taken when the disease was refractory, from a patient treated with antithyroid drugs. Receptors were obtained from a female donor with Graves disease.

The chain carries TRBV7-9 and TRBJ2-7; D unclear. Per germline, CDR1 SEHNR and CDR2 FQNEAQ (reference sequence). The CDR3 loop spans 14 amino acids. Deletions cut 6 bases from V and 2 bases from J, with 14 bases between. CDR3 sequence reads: CASSSKADPYEQYF. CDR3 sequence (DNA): TGTGCCAGCAGTTCAAAAGCAGATCCCTACGAGCAGTACTTC.

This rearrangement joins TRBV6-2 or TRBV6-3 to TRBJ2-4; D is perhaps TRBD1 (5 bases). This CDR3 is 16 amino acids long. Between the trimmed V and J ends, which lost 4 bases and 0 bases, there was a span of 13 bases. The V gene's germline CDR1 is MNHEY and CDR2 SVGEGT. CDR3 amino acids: CASSSGMGLAKNIQYF. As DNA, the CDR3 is TGTGCCAGCAGTTCTGGCATGGGGCTAGCCAAAAACATTCAGTACTTC.

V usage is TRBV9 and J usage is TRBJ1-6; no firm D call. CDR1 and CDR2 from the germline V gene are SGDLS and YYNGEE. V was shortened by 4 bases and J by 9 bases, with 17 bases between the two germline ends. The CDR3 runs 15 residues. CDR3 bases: TGTGCCAGCAGCCCAGCTGGCACCGGCGGTTCACCCCTCCACTTT. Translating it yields CASSPAGTGGSPLHF. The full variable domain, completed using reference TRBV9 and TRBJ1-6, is DSGVTQTPKHLITATGQRVTLRCSPRSGDLSVYWYQQSLDQGLQFLIQYYNGEERAKGNILERFSAQQFPDLHSELNLSSLELGDSALYFCASSPAGTGGSPLHFGNGTRLTVT.

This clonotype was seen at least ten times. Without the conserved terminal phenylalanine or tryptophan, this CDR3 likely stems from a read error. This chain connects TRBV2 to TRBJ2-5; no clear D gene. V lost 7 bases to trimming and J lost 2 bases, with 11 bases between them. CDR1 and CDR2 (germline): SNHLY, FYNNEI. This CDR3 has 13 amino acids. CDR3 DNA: TGTGCCAGCAAAGCAAGCACGCAAGAGACCCAGTACTTG. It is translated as CASKASTQETQYL.

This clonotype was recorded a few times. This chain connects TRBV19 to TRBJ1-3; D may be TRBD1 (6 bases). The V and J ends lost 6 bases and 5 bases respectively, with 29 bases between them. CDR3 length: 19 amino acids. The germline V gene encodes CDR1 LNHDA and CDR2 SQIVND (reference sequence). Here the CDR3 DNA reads TGTGCCAGTAGCCGGGTCCTCGCACAGGGCCAGGGGCTCCGAAACACCATATATTTT. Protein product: CASSRVLAQGQGLRNTIYF.

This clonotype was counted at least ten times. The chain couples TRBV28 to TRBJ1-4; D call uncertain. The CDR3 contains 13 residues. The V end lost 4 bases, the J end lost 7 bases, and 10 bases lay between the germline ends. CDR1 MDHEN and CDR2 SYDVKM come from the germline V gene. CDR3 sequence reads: CASSSVSSEKLFF. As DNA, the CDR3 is TGTGCCAGCAGTTCTGTGTCGTCTGAAAAACTGTTTTTT.

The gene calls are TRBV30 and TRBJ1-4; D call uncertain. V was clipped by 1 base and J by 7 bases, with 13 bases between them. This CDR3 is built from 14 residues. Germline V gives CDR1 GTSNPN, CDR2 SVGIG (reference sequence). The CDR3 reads CAWSGNPEGEKLFF. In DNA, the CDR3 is TGTGCCTGGAGTGGGAACCCGGAGGGTGAAAAACTGTTTTTT.

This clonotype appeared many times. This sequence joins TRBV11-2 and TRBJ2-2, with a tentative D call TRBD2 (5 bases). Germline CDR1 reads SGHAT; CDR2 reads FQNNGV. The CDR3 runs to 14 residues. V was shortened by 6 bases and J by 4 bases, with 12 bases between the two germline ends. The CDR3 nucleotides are TGTGCCAGCAGACCCATTCGGGGCACCGGGGAGCTGTTTTTT. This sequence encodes CASRPIRGTGELFF. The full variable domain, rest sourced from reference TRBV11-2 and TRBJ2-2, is EAGVAQSPRYKIIEKRQSVAFWCNPISGHATLYWYQQILGQGPKLLIQFQNNGVVDDSQLPKDRFSAERLKGVDSTLKIQPAKLEDSAVYLCASRPIRGTGELFFGEGSRLTVL.

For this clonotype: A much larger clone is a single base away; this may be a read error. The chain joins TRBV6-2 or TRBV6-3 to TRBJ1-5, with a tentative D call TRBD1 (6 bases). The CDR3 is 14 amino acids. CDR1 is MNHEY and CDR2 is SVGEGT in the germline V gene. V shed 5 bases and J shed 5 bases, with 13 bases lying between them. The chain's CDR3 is CASSDVGADQPQHF. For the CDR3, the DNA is TGTGCCAGCAGTGATGTGGGGGCGGATCAGCCCCAGCATTTT.

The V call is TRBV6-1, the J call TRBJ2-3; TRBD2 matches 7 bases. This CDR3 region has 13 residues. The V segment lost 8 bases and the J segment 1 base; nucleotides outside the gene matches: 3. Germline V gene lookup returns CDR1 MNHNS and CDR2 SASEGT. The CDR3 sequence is CASGLAGTDTQYF. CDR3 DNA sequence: TGTGCCAGCGGTCTAGCGGGCACAGATACGCAGTATTTT.

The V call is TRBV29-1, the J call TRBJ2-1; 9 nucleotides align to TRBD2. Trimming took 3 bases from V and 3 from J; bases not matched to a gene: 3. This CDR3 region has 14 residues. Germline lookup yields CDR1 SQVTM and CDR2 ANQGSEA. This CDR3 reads CSVEIAGVYNEQFF. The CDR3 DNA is TGCAGCGTTGAGATAGCGGGGGTCTACAATGAGCAGTTCTTC.

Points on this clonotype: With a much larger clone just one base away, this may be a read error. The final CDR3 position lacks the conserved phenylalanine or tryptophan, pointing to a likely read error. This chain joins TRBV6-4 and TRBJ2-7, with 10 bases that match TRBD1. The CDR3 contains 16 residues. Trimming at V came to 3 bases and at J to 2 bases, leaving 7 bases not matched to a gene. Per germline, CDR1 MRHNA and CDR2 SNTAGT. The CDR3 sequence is CASSEVRDRGTYEQYL. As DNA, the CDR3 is TGTGCCAGCAGTGAAGTAAGGGACAGGGGAACCTACGAGCAGTACCTC.

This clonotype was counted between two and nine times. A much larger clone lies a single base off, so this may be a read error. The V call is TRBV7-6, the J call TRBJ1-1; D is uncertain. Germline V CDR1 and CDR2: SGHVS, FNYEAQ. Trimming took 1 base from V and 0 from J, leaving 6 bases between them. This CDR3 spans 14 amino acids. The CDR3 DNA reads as TGTGCCAGCAGCTTAGACAGCATGAACACTGAAGCTTTCTTT. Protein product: CASSLDSMNTEAFF.